The clone carrying this T cell receptor (beta chain) has only a few counts. Time point defined: newly diagnosed GD, antithyroid drugs for less than 3 months. From PBMCs, RNA was extracted and then used to make the TCR library. The sample belongs to a study of regulatory T cells in long-lasting Graves disease. The ends were cut back, 7 bases at V and 4 bases at J, with 17 bases in the middle. This CDR3 comprises 13 residues. CDR1 is DFQATT and CDR2 is SNEGSKA in the germline V gene (reference sequence). Both iRepertoire HTBI primers and Arm-PCR of CDR3 regions were used to build the TCR beta libraries. MiXCR, run by TCRdb on the multiplex PCR reads, gives a single entry per CDR3 protein. Of more than 350,000 distinct CDR3 sequences in the sample, 15% were seen once. These same data were also listed under a study on T cells in Graves' hyperthyroidism and ophthalmopathy.

The genes are TRBV20-1 and TRBJ2-7; possibly TRBD1 for D (5 bases). The clonotype was recovered from a woman aged 25 to 45 with Graves disease. The specimen comprised peripheral blood mononuclear cells (PBMCs), sampled at new diagnosis, from a patient treated with antithyroid drugs. This chain's CDR3 is CSVHDRPLYEQYF. In DNA form, the CDR3 reads TGCAGTGTCCACGACAGACCCCTATACGAGCAGTACTTC.